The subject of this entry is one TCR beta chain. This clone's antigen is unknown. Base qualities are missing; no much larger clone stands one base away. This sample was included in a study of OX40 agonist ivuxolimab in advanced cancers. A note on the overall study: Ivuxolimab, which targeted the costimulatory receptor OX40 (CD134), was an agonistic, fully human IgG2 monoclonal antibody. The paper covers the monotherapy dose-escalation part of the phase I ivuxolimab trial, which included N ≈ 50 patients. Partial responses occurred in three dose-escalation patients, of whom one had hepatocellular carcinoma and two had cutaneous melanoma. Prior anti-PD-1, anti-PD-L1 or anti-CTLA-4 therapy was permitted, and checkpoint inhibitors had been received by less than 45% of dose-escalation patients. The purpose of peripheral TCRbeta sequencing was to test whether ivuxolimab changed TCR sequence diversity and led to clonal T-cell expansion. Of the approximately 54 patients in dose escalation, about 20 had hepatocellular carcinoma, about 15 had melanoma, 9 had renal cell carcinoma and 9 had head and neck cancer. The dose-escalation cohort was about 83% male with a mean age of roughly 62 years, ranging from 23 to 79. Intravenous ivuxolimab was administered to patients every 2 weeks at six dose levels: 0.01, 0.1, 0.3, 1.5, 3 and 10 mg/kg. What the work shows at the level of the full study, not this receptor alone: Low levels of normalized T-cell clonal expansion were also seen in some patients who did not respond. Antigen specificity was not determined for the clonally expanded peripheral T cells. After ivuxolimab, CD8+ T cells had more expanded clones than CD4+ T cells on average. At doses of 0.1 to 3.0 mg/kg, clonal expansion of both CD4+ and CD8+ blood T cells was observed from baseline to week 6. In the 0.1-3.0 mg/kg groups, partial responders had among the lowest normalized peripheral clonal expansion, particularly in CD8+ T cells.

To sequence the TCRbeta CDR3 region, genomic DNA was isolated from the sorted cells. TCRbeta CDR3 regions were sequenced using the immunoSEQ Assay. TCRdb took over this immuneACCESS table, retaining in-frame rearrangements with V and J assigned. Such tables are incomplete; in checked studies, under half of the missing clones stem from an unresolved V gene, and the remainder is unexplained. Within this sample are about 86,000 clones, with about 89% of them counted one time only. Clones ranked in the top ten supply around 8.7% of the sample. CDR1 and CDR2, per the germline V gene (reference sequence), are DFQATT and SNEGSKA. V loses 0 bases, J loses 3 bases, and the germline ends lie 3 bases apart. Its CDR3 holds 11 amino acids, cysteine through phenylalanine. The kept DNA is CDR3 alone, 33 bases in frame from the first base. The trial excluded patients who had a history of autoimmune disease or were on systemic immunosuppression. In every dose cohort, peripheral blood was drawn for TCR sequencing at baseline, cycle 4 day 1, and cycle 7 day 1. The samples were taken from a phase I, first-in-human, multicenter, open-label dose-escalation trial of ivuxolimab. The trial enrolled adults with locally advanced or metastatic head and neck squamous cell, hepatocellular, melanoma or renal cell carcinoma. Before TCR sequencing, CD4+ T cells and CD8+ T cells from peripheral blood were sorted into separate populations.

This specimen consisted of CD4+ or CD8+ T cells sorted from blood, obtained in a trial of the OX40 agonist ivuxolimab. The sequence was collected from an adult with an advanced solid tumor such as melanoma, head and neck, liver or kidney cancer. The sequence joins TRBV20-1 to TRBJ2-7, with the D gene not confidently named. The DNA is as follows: TGCAGTGCTAGAGATAACTACGAGCAGTACTTC. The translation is CSARDNYEQYF.